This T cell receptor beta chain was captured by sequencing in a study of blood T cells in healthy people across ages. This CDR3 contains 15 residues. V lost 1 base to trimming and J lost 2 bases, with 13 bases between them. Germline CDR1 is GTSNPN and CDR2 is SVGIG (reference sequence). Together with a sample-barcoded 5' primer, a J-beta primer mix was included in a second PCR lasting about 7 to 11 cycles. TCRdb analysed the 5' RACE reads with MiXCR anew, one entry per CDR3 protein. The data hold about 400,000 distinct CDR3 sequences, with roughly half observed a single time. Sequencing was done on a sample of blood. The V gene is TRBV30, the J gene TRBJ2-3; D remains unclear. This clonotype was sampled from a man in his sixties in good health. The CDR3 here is CAWSERRRYTDTQYF. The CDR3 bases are TGTGCCTGGAGTGAGAGACGGCGATACACAGATACGCAGTATTTT. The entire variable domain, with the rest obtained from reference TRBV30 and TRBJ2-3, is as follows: SQTIHQWPATLVQPVGSPLSLECTVEGTSNPNLYWYRQAAGRGLQLLFYSVGIGQISSEVPQNLSASRPQDRQFILSSKKLLLSDSGFYLCAWSERRRYTDTQYFGPGTRLTVL.